This T cell receptor (beta chain) was profiled in a study of blood T cell repertoires in COVID-19. Study as a whole: There were acute and convalescent COVID-19 samples, and they came from the United States, Italy and Spain. T cells, B-cell-depleted T cells, or PBMCs provided the cDNA or gDNA that served as material.

The CDR3 runs 13 residues. CDR1 and CDR2 (germline): SNHLY, FYNNEI. Trimming took 3 bases from V and 1 from J, leaving 6 bases between them. Original processing methods: Reference gene primer amplification in the assay estimated nucleated cell counts. The method was immunoSEQ multiplex PCR; TCRdb's version includes in-frame clones alone and lacks a portion of them. The V and J calls and clone size were taken over from that table, and D and trimming were inferred from the DNA. The sample has some 250,000 clones; under 85% are singletons. The chain couples TRBV2 to TRBJ2-5; D is ambiguous. The sample consisted of peripheral blood. The TCR comes from a man aged 30 to 39 who had recovered from COVID-19. CDR3 nucleotides: TGTGCCAGCAGTGACTCTAGCCAAGAGACCCAGTACTTC. Its protein product is CASSDSSQETQYF.